The rows below give T cell receptor beta chains drawn from one sample of a study of CD8+ T cells in alopecia areata. The repertoire was sequenced with immunoSEQ multiplex PCR; TCRdb's copy has only in-frame clones and lacks some. The sample shows some 150,000 clones, under 60% of them seen only once. Here the sequenced sample was CD8+ T cells sorted from blood, taken at week 0. These receptors came from a human donor with alopecia areata. Both conserved end residues are part of each CDR3. The order of the fields is CDR3 DNA, CDR3 protein, D gene, V gene, J gene, clone size. A D gene is named only where the DNA matches it firmly. Expanded clones get a size class; other rows say once, few or many, or leave the size out.

CDR3 DNA: TGCAGCGTCCCCCTTGCGCAGAAACCCTACAATGAGCAGTTCTTC; CDR3 protein: CSVPLAQKPYNEQFF; D gene: .; V gene: TRBV29-1; J gene: TRBJ2-1; clone size: few
CDR3 DNA: TGTGCCAGCAGCCCAAGACAGTTACCCGATGAGCAGTTCTTC; CDR3 protein: CASSPRQLPDEQFF; D gene: .; V gene: TRBV13; J gene: TRBJ2-1; clone size: few
CDR3 DNA: TGTGCCAGCAGTTACGCAGGGGGATTTGGGCTGTTTTTT; CDR3 protein: CASSYAGGFGLFF; D gene: TRBD1; V gene: TRBV6-5; J gene: TRBJ2-2; clone size: .
CDR3 DNA: TGTGCCTGGAGTGTTGTCGGGCGAGGGACTGAAGCTTTCTTT; CDR3 protein: CAWSVVGRGTEAFF; D gene: .; V gene: TRBV30; J gene: TRBJ1-1; clone size: .
CDR3 DNA: TGTGCCTGGAGTGCCGGGGGGACTGAAGCTTTCTTT; CDR3 protein: CAWSAGGTEAFF; D gene: .; V gene: TRBV30; J gene: TRBJ1-1; clone size: .
CDR3 DNA: TGTGCCAGCAGCGGGGACAGGGCGAGCTCTGGGGCCAACGTCCTGACTTTC; CDR3 protein: CASSGDRASSGANVLTF; D gene: TRBD1; V gene: TRBV9; J gene: TRBJ2-6; clone size: few
CDR3 DNA: TGTGCCAGCAGTCCCGGGACAGGGGACTACACCTTC; CDR3 protein: CASSPGTGDYTF; D gene: TRBD1; V gene: TRBV27; J gene: TRBJ1-2; clone size: .
CDR3 DNA: TGTGCCAGCAGCTTAGAGACAGGGGGCCGTGGTGGCTACACCTTC; CDR3 protein: CASSLETGGRGGYTF; D gene: TRBD1; V gene: TRBV5-6; J gene: TRBJ1-2; clone size: .
CDR3 DNA: TGCAGCGCTGATACCGGGACAGCCTACGAGCAGTACTTC; CDR3 protein: CSADTGTAYEQYF; D gene: TRBD1; V gene: TRBV29-1; J gene: TRBJ2-7; clone size: .
CDR3 DNA: TGTGCCACCAGCAGTAACACAAGGGGGAACACTGAAGCTTTCTTT; CDR3 protein: CATSSNTRGNTEAFF; D gene: .; V gene: TRBV15; J gene: TRBJ1-1; clone size: .
CDR3 DNA: TGCAGCGCTGAGGTCAGGGTTGATGGCTACACCTTC; CDR3 protein: CSAEVRVDGYTF; D gene: .; V gene: TRBV29-1; J gene: TRBJ1-2; clone size: .
CDR3 DNA: TGTGCCAGCAGCGTAGCTCAAGCGGATACGCAGTATTTT; CDR3 protein: CASSVAQADTQYF; D gene: .; V gene: TRBV9; J gene: TRBJ2-3; clone size: .
CDR3 DNA: TGTGCCAGCAGCGTAGCGGCGGCCAGCTCCTACGAGCAGTACTTC; CDR3 protein: CASSVAAASSYEQYF; D gene: .; V gene: TRBV9; J gene: TRBJ2-7; clone size: .
CDR3 DNA: TGTGCCAGCAGTGTTAGGGACAGTAGCAATCAGCCCCAGCATTTT; CDR3 protein: CASSVRDSSNQPQHF; D gene: TRBD1; V gene: TRBV2; J gene: TRBJ1-5; clone size: .
CDR3 DNA: TGTGCCAGCAGCTTAGTTGGTCAAACTGAAGCTTTCTTT; CDR3 protein: CASSLVGQTEAFF; D gene: .; V gene: TRBV5-6; J gene: TRBJ1-1; clone size: .
CDR3 DNA: TGTGCCAGCAGCGTCGGACGGAACCCCCGGGTGATGGATGAGCAGTTCTTC; CDR3 protein: CASSVGRNPRVMDEQFF; D gene: .; V gene: TRBV9; J gene: TRBJ2-1; clone size: .
CDR3 DNA: TGTGCCAGCAGCCCGGGCCTACAGGGGGCTAAGGGCTACACCTTC; CDR3 protein: CASSPGLQGAKGYTF; D gene: TRBD1; V gene: TRBV9; J gene: TRBJ1-2; clone size: few
CDR3 DNA: TGCGCCAGCAGCCACCCTACAGTTCCCCACGAGCAGTACTTC; CDR3 protein: CASSHPTVPHEQYF; D gene: .; V gene: TRBV4-1; J gene: TRBJ2-7; clone size: .
CDR3 DNA: TGTGCCAGCAGCGGGGATACGCAGTATTTT; CDR3 protein: CASSGDTQYF; D gene: .; V gene: TRBV9; J gene: TRBJ2-3; clone size: .
CDR3 DNA: TGTGCCAGCAGTTATCGGTCATGGGAAAAACTGTTTTTT; CDR3 protein: CASSYRSWEKLFF; D gene: .; V gene: TRBV6-6; J gene: TRBJ1-4; clone size: few
CDR3 DNA: TGTGCCAGCAGCTTAGAGTTCACCAGTCCAGATACGCAGTATTTT; CDR3 protein: CASSLEFTSPDTQYF; D gene: .; V gene: TRBV7-6; J gene: TRBJ2-3; clone size: .
CDR3 DNA: TGTGCCAGCAGCTTCGCGGGCACCGGGGAGCTGTTTTTT; CDR3 protein: CASSFAGTGELFF; D gene: .; V gene: TRBV7-9; J gene: TRBJ2-2; clone size: .
CDR3 DNA: TGCGCCAGCAGCCAAGACAGCAATCAGCCCCAGCATTTT; CDR3 protein: CASSQDSNQPQHF; D gene: .; V gene: TRBV4-3; J gene: TRBJ1-5; clone size: .
CDR3 DNA: TGTGCCAGCAGTCCGGATGAAAAACTGTTTTTT; CDR3 protein: CASSPDEKLFF; D gene: .; V gene: TRBV27; J gene: TRBJ1-4; clone size: .
CDR3 DNA: TGTGCCAGCAGCCCAAGCAGCGGGGCCATGGACAATGAGCAGTTCTTC; CDR3 protein: CASSPSSGAMDNEQFF; D gene: TRBD2; V gene: TRBV9; J gene: TRBJ2-1; clone size: .
CDR3 DNA: TGTGCCAGCAGCGTAGCTTCGGGGAACACCGGGGAGCTGTTTTTT; CDR3 protein: CASSVASGNTGELFF; D gene: .; V gene: TRBV9; J gene: TRBJ2-2; clone size: .
CDR3 DNA: TGCGCCAGCAGCCAAGACAGGGGCGCCGATGAGCAGTTCTTC; CDR3 protein: CASSQDRGADEQFF; D gene: .; V gene: TRBV4-3; J gene: TRBJ2-1; clone size: .
CDR3 DNA: TGCAGCGTTGGGCGACAGGGTAGCAATGAGCAGTTCTTC; CDR3 protein: CSVGRQGSNEQFF; D gene: TRBD1; V gene: TRBV29-1; J gene: TRBJ2-1; clone size: .
CDR3 DNA: TGCGCCAGCAGCCCTAAGGGAAGGGAAGATACGCAGTATTTT; CDR3 protein: CASSPKGREDTQYF; D gene: .; V gene: TRBV4-3; J gene: TRBJ2-3; clone size: once
CDR3 DNA: TGTGCCAGCAGTGAGACTAGCGGGGCTGACGATGAGCAGTTCTTC; CDR3 protein: CASSETSGADDEQFF; D gene: TRBD2; V gene: TRBV2; J gene: TRBJ2-1; clone size: .
CDR3 DNA: TGTGCCAGCAGCGTAGGGGGTGGCAATCAGCCCCAGCATTTT; CDR3 protein: CASSVGGGNQPQHF; D gene: .; V gene: TRBV9; J gene: TRBJ1-5; clone size: .
CDR3 DNA: TGCAGCCCCTGGGGCATCGACTTTGAAGATACGCAGTATTTT; CDR3 protein: CSPWGIDFEDTQYF; D gene: .; V gene: TRBV29-1; J gene: TRBJ2-3; clone size: .
CDR3 DNA: TGTGCCACCAGCAGAGATCTGGGGGAGGACACTGAAGCTTTCTTT; CDR3 protein: CATSRDLGEDTEAFF; D gene: .; V gene: TRBV15; J gene: TRBJ1-1; clone size: .
CDR3 DNA: TGCAGCGTTGCCATTAGCGGGGAACAAGAGACCCAGTACTTC; CDR3 protein: CSVAISGEQETQYF; D gene: TRBD2; V gene: TRBV29-1; J gene: TRBJ2-5; clone size: .
CDR3 DNA: TGTGCCAGCAGCTTGGATCGGGGGTCCACAGATACGCAGTATTTT; CDR3 protein: CASSLDRGSTDTQYF; D gene: .; V gene: TRBV5-4; J gene: TRBJ2-3; clone size: many
CDR3 DNA: TGTGCCAGCAGTTTGGAGTTGGGGAACAATGAGCAGTTCTTC; CDR3 protein: CASSLELGNNEQFF; D gene: .; V gene: TRBV28; J gene: TRBJ2-1; clone size: few
CDR3 DNA: TGTGCCAGCAGCTGGGGACGGCGCTCCTACGAGCAGTACTTC; CDR3 protein: CASSWGRRSYEQYF; D gene: .; V gene: TRBV13; J gene: TRBJ2-7; clone size: .
CDR3 DNA: TGCAGCGTTAGGACAGGGGATTCCTACGAGCAGTACTTC; CDR3 protein: CSVRTGDSYEQYF; D gene: TRBD1; V gene: TRBV29-1; J gene: TRBJ2-7; clone size: once
CDR3 DNA: TGCGCCAGCAGCCACCCGACAGGGACCACTGAAGCTTTCTTT; CDR3 protein: CASSHPTGTTEAFF; D gene: TRBD1; V gene: TRBV4-1; J gene: TRBJ1-1; clone size: few
CDR3 DNA: TGTGCCAGCAGTCCCGGGACAGGGCCTTTGGATTTT; CDR3 protein: CASSPGTGPLDF; D gene: TRBD1; V gene: TRBV2; J gene: TRBJ1-5; clone size: many
CDR3 DNA: TGTGCCAGTAGTCCCGGGGGGGACACTGAAGCTTTCTTT; CDR3 protein: CASSPGGDTEAFF; D gene: .; V gene: TRBV19; J gene: TRBJ1-1; clone size: .
CDR3 DNA: TGTGCCAGCAGCATGGGACCTGCAGGATCCCCCCTCCACTTT; CDR3 protein: CASSMGPAGSPLHF; D gene: .; V gene: TRBV11-1; J gene: TRBJ1-6; clone size: .
CDR3 DNA: TGTGCCAGTGTGACAGAGAACACTGAAGCTTTCTTT; CDR3 protein: CASVTENTEAFF; D gene: .; V gene: TRBV19; J gene: TRBJ1-1; clone size: .
CDR3 DNA: TGCGCCAGCAGCCCTAACACCGGGGAGCTGTTTTTT; CDR3 protein: CASSPNTGELFF; D gene: .; V gene: TRBV5-1; J gene: TRBJ2-2; clone size: few
CDR3 DNA: TGCAGCGTTGACGCCGGGACTACATATGGCTACACCTTC; CDR3 protein: CSVDAGTTYGYTF; D gene: .; V gene: TRBV29-1; J gene: TRBJ1-2; clone size: .
CDR3 DNA: TGTGCCTGGCGGACAGGGCCTGAAGCTTTCTTT; CDR3 protein: CAWRTGPEAFF; D gene: TRBD1; V gene: TRBV30; J gene: TRBJ1-1; clone size: .
CDR3 DNA: TGTGCCATCTTGGATGACACAGATACGCAGTATTTT; CDR3 protein: CAILDDTDTQYF; D gene: .; V gene: TRBV10-3; J gene: TRBJ2-3; clone size: .
CDR3 DNA: TGTGCCAGCAGTCCTCAGGGTTACACCGGGGAGCTGTTTTTT; CDR3 protein: CASSPQGYTGELFF; D gene: .; V gene: TRBV25-1; J gene: TRBJ2-2; clone size: .
CDR3 DNA: TGTGCCAGCAGCGTAGGAGGGCAGACTAATTCACCCCTCCACTTT; CDR3 protein: CASSVGGQTNSPLHF; D gene: .; V gene: TRBV9; J gene: TRBJ1-6; clone size: .